The 16 T cell receptor beta chains below come from one sample, sequenced in a study of immune characterization of retroperitoneal liposarcoma (dated by TCRdb to the late 2010s). Receptors were amplified or captured by PCR. Sequencing was performed on a NextSeq 500. TCRdb handled the public reads itself, with Q25 trimming in fastp and clone calling in MiXCR, and kept productive beta chains. Rows are unified per CDR3 protein, each entry keeping the most common DNA and genes. The sample table contains 9,000 to 13,000 distinct CDR3 sequences; only one count was recorded for 27% of them. Together, the top ten hold roughly 7.6% of the sample. The sequenced material came from tumor tissue. The source is a male donor with retroperitoneal liposarcoma.

In its sample, this clonotype ranks as medium-sized. This chain connects TRBV6-1 to TRBJ2-3; perhaps TRBD2 as D (6 bases). Germline-derived CDR1 and CDR2 are MNHNS and SASEGT. The CDR3 runs 17 residues. With 6 bases removed from V and 0 bases from J, the gap between germline ends came to 19 bases. This CDR3 is CASSPFSGGSSTDTQYF. DNA of the CDR3: TGTGCCAGCAGCCCTTTTAGCGGAGGGTCTAGCACAGATACGCAGTATTTT.

As for this clonotype: A much larger clonotype is one base distant, so this may be a read error. The missing conserved phenylalanine or tryptophan at the end of this CDR3 makes a read error likely. The gene calls are TRBV11-2 and TRBJ2-5; 11 nucleotides line up with TRBD2. Matching the DNA end better, TRBJ2-7 makes the J call doubtful. The CDR3 loop spans 16 amino acids. Germline assignment: CDR1 SGHAT and CDR2 FQNNGV. CDR3 sequence (DNA): TGTGCCAGCAGCCCTAAGAGTAGCGGGAGGGCCCGCGAGCAGTACTTG. Translated, it gives CASSPKSSGRAREQYL.

This rearrangement joins TRBV25-1 to TRBJ2-1; D possibly uses TRBD1 or TRBD2 (5 bases each). V was cut by 7 bases and J by 10 bases, with 23 bases left in between. The CDR3 consists of 15 residues. Per germline, CDR1 MGHDK and CDR2 SYGVNS. CDR3 in DNA: TGTGCCAGCATGGGTTATGGGGGTGTTGATGGCGAGCAGTTCTTC. It is translated as CASMGYGGVDGEQFF.

This clonotype was seen once. This chain joins TRBV7-3 and TRBJ2-1; D remains unclear. The germline V and J ends were trimmed by 5 bases and 10 bases, with 18 bases remaining between them. The CDR3 sequence is 14 residues long. Germline CDR1 is SGHTA and CDR2 is FQGTGA. CDR3 sequence: CASSRSGNSYEQFF. CDR3 nucleotides: TGTGCCAGCAGCCGCAGTGGAAATTCCTACGAGCAGTTCTTC.

This clonotype showed up many times. The chain couples TRBV6-1 to TRBJ1-4; D is ambiguous. Per the germline V gene, CDR1 is MNHNS and CDR2 is SASEGT. Deletions cut 0 bases from V and 8 bases from J, with 4 bases between. The CDR3 runs to 12 residues. CDR3 in DNA: TGTGCCAGCAGTGAAGCGCCCGAAAAACTGTTTTTT. This codes for CASSEAPEKLFF.

The rearrangement joins TRBV27 to TRBJ2-4; 13 positions match TRBD2. Germline V CDR1 and CDR2: MNHEY, SMNVEV (reference sequence). Trimming took 6 bases from V and 13 from J; bases not matched to a gene: 9. This CDR3 is built from 14 residues. The CDR3 sequence: CASRRLAGGDEQYF. The CDR3 DNA sequence: TGTGCCAGCAGGAGACTAGCGGGGGGCGATGAGCAGTACTTC.

In this sample, this clonotype turned up a few times. The CDR3, as DNA: TGTGCCAGCAGTTCATACCGGGACAGGGGATACAATGAGCAGTACTTC. Translation gives CASSSYRDRGYNEQYF. The V and J genes are TRBV27 and TRBJ2-1; 10 nucleotides match TRBD1. The better agreement between TRBJ2-7 and the DNA end casts doubt on the J call. The CDR3 is 16 residues long. Germline V gene data show CDR1 as MNHEY and CDR2 as SMNVEV (reference sequence).

By share of the sample, this clonotype is medium-sized. The rearrangement uses TRBV6-1 and TRBJ2-1, with 7 positions matching TRBD2. V shed 6 bases and J 14 bases; nucleotides not matched to a gene: 16. The CDR3 covers 14 residues. Per the germline V gene, CDR1 is MNHNS and CDR2 is SASEGT. CDR3 in amino acids: CASRNPGLHNEEFF. For the CDR3, the DNA is TGTGCCAGCAGAAACCCGGGACTACACAACGAAGAGTTCTTC.

V usage is TRBV10-1 and J usage is TRBJ2-1; no clear D gene. TRBJ2-7 matches the DNA end more closely, so the J call is doubtful. Per the germline V gene, CDR1 is WNHNN and CDR2 is SYGVQD (reference sequence). This CDR3 has 14 amino acids. The CDR3 coding sequence is TGCGCCAGCAGTGAGGGCCACTCCTACAATGAGCAGTACTTC. Residues: CASSEGHSYNEQYF.

This clonotype has a count of ten or more. The chain uses TRBV6-1 and TRBJ2-4; D may match TRBD1 or TRBD2 (5 bases each). The CDR3 length is 12 residues. V shed 7 bases and J shed 5 bases, with 9 bases lying between them. Germline CDR1 MNHNS, CDR2 SASEGT. CDR3 nucleotides: TGTGCCAGCACGGGGCTGGAAAACATTCAGTACTTC. This sequence encodes CASTGLENIQYF.

As regards this clonotype: No conserved phenylalanine or tryptophan is present at the end of the CDR3, so a read error is the likely explanation. The V and J genes are TRBV7-2 and TRBJ2-1; 7 bases line up with TRBD1. CDR3 length equals 14 residues. V was clipped by 5 bases and J by 10 bases; unmatched bases: 11. CDR1 is SGHTA, CDR2 FQGNSA, per germline. CDR3 nucleotide sequence: TGTGCCAGCAGCAGTAGACAGGGCTCCTACGAGCAGTTCTCC. Residues: CASSSRQGSYEQFS.

The chain is built from TRBV6-4 and TRBJ2-7; the D call may be TRBD1 or TRBD2 (6 bases each). Trimming removed 9 bases from V and 2 bases from J, with 14 bases in between. Germline V CDR1 and CDR2: MRHNA, SNTAGT. This CDR3 is 13 amino acids long. CDR3 DNA: TGTGCCAGGGGGGGCAGCCAGGCCTACGAGCAGTACTTC. Translation: CARGGSQAYEQYF.

The chain links TRBV4-3 to TRBJ2-1; no reliable D call. The germline gives CDR1 LGHNA, CDR2 YSLEER. Trimming pared 4 bases from V and 10 bases from J, leaving 17 bases between. This CDR3 region has 14 residues. CDR3: CASSPKVGLSEQFF. The CDR3 region has the DNA TGCGCCAGCAGCCCGAAAGTGGGCCTTTCGGAGCAGTTCTTC.

The chain links TRBV6-1 to TRBJ2-1; 10 bases align to TRBD2. The CDR3 is 14 amino acids. V shed 8 bases, J shed 5 bases, and the junction held 6 bases outside the gene matches. Germline values: CDR1 MNHNS, CDR2 SASEGT. In nucleotides, the CDR3 is TGTGCCAGCCTGCTAGCGGGGGAAAACAATGAGCAGTTCTTC. It yields the protein CASLLAGENNEQFF.

This clonotype was observed a few times. The CDR3 DNA follows: TGCGCCAGCAGCTCATGGGACTTGCAAGAGACCCAGTTCTTC. Translated: CASSSWDLQETQFF. The chain joins TRBV4-1 to TRBJ2-1, with D possibly being TRBD2 (6 bases). V gave up 5 bases and J gave up 13 bases, with 21 bases separating them. This CDR3 contains 14 residues. Germline CDR1 is MGHRA and CDR2 is YSYEKL.

This clonotype was detected a few times. This chain joins TRBV6-6 and TRBJ2-6, with D maybe TRBD1 (6 bases). Per germline, CDR1 MNHNY and CDR2 SVGAGI (reference sequence). V was pared by 1 base and J by 0 bases, with 7 bases between. This CDR3 comprises 16 residues. The CDR3 DNA reads as TGTGCCAGCAGTTACTGGGACACCTCTGGGGCCAACGTCCTGACTTTC. Translated, it gives CASSYWDTSGANVLTF.